This T cell receptor beta chain was obtained from a study of kidney transplant recipient with SARS-CoV-2 infection. MiXCR, applied by TCRdb to the reads, yields one record per CDR3 protein. The sample records 200,000 to 300,000 distinct CDR3 sequences, under 35% being singletons. On this clonotype: This sequence may be a read error, since a much larger clone differs from it by one base.

This sequence originates from a male patient between 25 and 39 years old who had COVID-19 and was a kidney transplant recipient. Some of the T cells may derive from the graft donor. The material sequenced was a blood sample, taken at baseline and around day 110 from a kidney transplant recipient.

The CDR3 DNA sequence: TGTGCCAGCAGGTCAGGGGCAGGGGTAGGGGAGCAGTACTTC. Translated: CASRSGAGVGEQYF. The chain links TRBV2 to TRBJ2-7; tentative D call: TRBD1 (6 bases). The CDR3 totals 14 residues. Trimming shortened V by 6 bases and J by 7 bases, and 19 bases separated the two germline ends. From germline, CDR1 is SNHLY and CDR2 FYNNEI.